This T cell receptor beta chain comes out of a study of T cell repertoires in cytomegalovirus infection. Study-level points and caveats: Summed frequency of shared TCR beta families picked out CMV carriers who also had the relevant HLA.

Notes on this clonotype: The target antigen is unknown.

MiXCR was run by TCRdb on the reads, yielding one entry per CDR3 protein. The sample yields some 280,000 distinct CDR3 sequences, roughly 13% seen once. The ends were cut back, 6 bases at V and 3 bases at J, with 12 bases in the middle. Germline CDR1 reads MNHEY; CDR2 reads SVGEGT. The CDR3 totals 13 residues. The sequence was obtained from a human donor in good health (CMV status not recorded). Some clones in this sample may be carry-over from other donors' samples. Sequencing input: PBMCs. This chain connects TRBV6-2 or TRBV6-3 to TRBJ2-7; D unresolved. This chain's CDR3 is CASRKLTVYEQYF. In DNA, the CDR3 is TGTGCCAGCAGGAAGCTCACGGTCTACGAGCAGTACTTC.